This passage covers 25 T cell receptor beta chains from one sample sequenced in a study of PD-L1 blockade in urothelial cancer. Time point described: pretreatment peripheral blood. Generated by immunoSEQ multiplex PCR, the TCRdb table keeps only in-frame clones and is missing some. Of over 75,000 clones listed, approximately 87% were seen once; the top ten hold about 15%. Sample: PBMCs, taken around atezolizumab (anti-PD-L1) treatment. The receptors stem from a man between 60 and 75 years old with urothelial cancer.

The chain has TRBV29-1 and TRBJ2-3; 13 bases align to TRBD2. Per the germline V gene, CDR1 is SQVTM and CDR2 is ANQGSEA. V gave up 5 bases and J gave up 0 bases; unmatched junction bases: 2. The CDR3 sequence is 15 residues long. The CDR3 sequence: CSVRTSGGSTDTQYF. The CDR3 nucleotides are TGCAGCGTTCGGACTAGCGGGGGCAGCACAGATACGCAGTATTTT.

The V gene is TRBV7-3, the J gene TRBJ2-2; D possibly corresponds to TRBD1 (6 bases). V was pared by 5 bases and J by 1 base, with 14 bases between. The CDR3 runs 16 residues. The germline V gene encodes CDR1 SGHTA and CDR2 FQGTGA. CDR3 sequence: CASSPQGIGNTGELFF. In nucleotides, the CDR3 is TGTGCCAGCAGCCCACAGGGAATAGGGAACACCGGGGAGCTGTTTTTT.

The chain links TRBV6-5 to TRBJ2-7; the D is unclear. The CDR3 is 11 amino acids. V dropped 8 bases and J dropped 6 bases, with 11 bases sitting between them. The germline V gene encodes CDR1 MNHEY and CDR2 SVGAGI. The CDR3 bases are TGTGCCAGCCGCCAGGCTCGCGAGCAGTACTTC. Protein sequence: CASRQAREQYF.

J is TRBJ1-5 and V is TRBV28; D ambiguous. This CDR3 is built from 15 residues. Trimming cost V 7 bases and J 3 bases, with 16 bases left between them. In germline, CDR1 is MDHEN, CDR2 SYDVKM. As DNA, the CDR3 is TGTGCCAGCACCTCCTCGCCAGACTACAATCAGCCCCAGCATTTT. This sequence encodes CASTSSPDYNQPQHF. The entire variable domain, with the rest obtained from reference TRBV28 and TRBJ1-5, is as follows: DVKVTQSSRYLVKRTGEKVFLECVQDMDHENMFWYRQDPGLGLRLIYFSYDVKMKEKGDIPEGYSVSREKKERFSLILESASTNQTSMYLCASTSSPDYNQPQHFGDGTRLSIL.

The chain combines TRBV29-1 with TRBJ1-2; perhaps TRBD1 as D (5 bases). The CDR3 has 13 residues. Trimming took off 3 bases at V and 8 bases at J, with 16 bases between the two ends. In germline, CDR1 is SQVTM, CDR2 ANQGSEA. DNA of the CDR3: TGCAGCGTTGACAGGGCAAAAAGCGAAGGCTACACCTTC. Its protein product is CSVDRAKSEGYTF.

The rearrangement links TRBV19 to TRBJ1-5; D call uncertain. There are 14 residues in the CDR3. Germline CDR1 reads LNHDA; CDR2 reads SQIVND (reference sequence). The germline V and J ends were trimmed by 5 bases and 6 bases, with 14 bases remaining between them. CDR3 region: CASSGGSRIQPQHF. Here the CDR3 DNA reads TGTGCCAGTAGTGGAGGTAGTAGGATTCAGCCCCAGCATTTT.

This clone was seen only once. In DNA, the CDR3 is TGTGCCAGCAGTTACAGCTTGGACAATGAGCAGTTCTTC. Protein: CASSYSLDNEQFF. The rearrangement joins TRBV6-5 to TRBJ2-1; D is unresolved. This CDR3 is built from 13 residues. Germline V gene data show CDR1 as MNHEY and CDR2 as SVGAGI. V lost 2 bases to trimming and J lost 5 bases, with 7 bases between them.

The chain is built from TRBV18 and TRBJ2-7, with a weak D call TRBD2 (5 bases). Deletions cut 4 bases from V and 4 bases from J, with 26 bases between. This CDR3 has 18 amino acids. Germline V gene sequence: CDR1 KGHSH, CDR2 LQKENI. CDR3 coding DNA: TGTGCCAGCTCACAGGGCCCTGATCAAACCAGCGGAAATTACGAGCAGTACTTC. This codes for CASSQGPDQTSGNYEQYF.

V usage is TRBV6-5 and J usage is TRBJ2-2, with a possible D match to TRBD2 (6 bases). With 6 bases removed from V and 0 bases from J, the gap between germline ends came to 11 bases. Germline V gives CDR1 MNHEY, CDR2 SVGAGI. The CDR3 length is 15 residues. CDR3 coding DNA: TGTGCCAGCAGGCTGGAGGGATCGAACACCGGGGAGCTGTTTTTT. Residues: CASRLEGSNTGELFF.

The chain couples TRBV9 to TRBJ1-5; TRBD1 might be the D (5 bases). V was pared by 0 bases and J by 7 bases, with 11 bases between. The CDR3 totals 14 residues. The germline gives CDR1 SGDLS, CDR2 YYNGEE. CDR3 in amino acids: CASSVAGAAQPQHF. In DNA, the CDR3 is TGTGCCAGCAGCGTAGCTGGGGCGGCGCAGCCCCAGCATTTT.

This clone has a single count. The chain couples TRBV5-1 to TRBJ2-5; 7 nucleotides agree with TRBD2. The CDR3 runs to 16 residues. The germline CDR1 and CDR2 sequences are SGHRS and YFSETQ. The trim removed 4 bases at V and 0 bases at J, leaving 9 bases unmatched. CDR3 region: CASSLGFAGDQETQYF. CDR3 DNA: TGCGCCAGCAGCCTGGGGTTCGCGGGGGACCAAGAGACCCAGTACTTC.

This sequence joins TRBV5-8 and TRBJ2-7, with 7 bases aligning to TRBD2. Per the germline V gene, CDR1 is SGHTS and CDR2 is YDEGEE. This CDR3 is built from 11 residues. J gave up 4 bases and V 7 bases, and 2 bases lay outside the gene matches. This chain's CDR3 is CASGRGYEQYF. The CDR3 DNA follows: TGTGCCAGCGGGAGGGGTTACGAGCAGTACTTC.

The chain employs TRBV2 and TRBJ2-7; 7 bases match TRBD2. V gave up 5 bases and J gave up 0 bases; unmatched junction bases: 13. Germline CDR1 SNHLY, CDR2 FYNNEI. The CDR3 spans 17 residues. CDR3 sequence (DNA): TGTGCCAGCAGTACCGAGATTGGGAGGGGTAACTCCTACGAGCAGTACTTC. Translation: CASSTEIGRGNSYEQYF.

J is TRBJ2-7 and V is TRBV6-5; unclear D gene. Germline V lookup: CDR1 MNHEY, CDR2 SVGAGI. The V end lost 4 bases, the J end lost 6 bases, and 7 bases lay between the germline ends. The length of the CDR3 is 11 residues. The CDR3, as DNA: TGTGCCAGCAGTTCCCCCCGCGAGCAGTACTTC. Protein: CASSSPREQYF.

This chain links TRBV11-2 with TRBJ2-5; D unclear. V shed 3 bases and J shed 0 bases, with 8 bases lying between them. There are 14 residues in the CDR3. From germline, CDR1 is SGHAT and CDR2 FQNNGV. The DNA for the CDR3 is TGTGCCAGCAGCTTCTTGGGCAACCAAGAGACCCAGTACTTC. It is translated as CASSFLGNQETQYF.

In its sample, this clone was seen a few times. V gene TRBV19 combines with J gene TRBJ1-6; 7 bases are a match to TRBD1. CDR1 is LNHDA and CDR2 is SQIVND in the germline V gene (reference sequence). The CDR3 consists of 15 residues. V shed 5 bases, J shed 9 bases, and the junction held 10 bases outside the gene matches. The CDR3 protein is CASSAPPGGGSPLHF. The CDR3 DNA is TGTGCCAGTAGTGCCCCACCAGGGGGAGGTTCACCCCTCCACTTT.

The CDR3 spells CASSYSTGEYEKLFF. The CDR3 DNA follows: TGTGCCAGCAGTTACTCGACAGGGGAGTACGAAAAACTGTTTTTT. The V call is TRBV6-5, the J call TRBJ1-4; 8 positions match TRBD1. CDR1 and CDR2 from the germline V gene are MNHEY and SVGAGI. V shed 0 bases, J shed 8 bases, and the junction held 5 bases outside the gene matches. This CDR3 is 15 amino acids long.

The CDR3 loop reads CASSLRLNWDIETQYF. The CDR3 region has the DNA TGTGCCAGCAGCCTACGACTCAACTGGGACATAGAGACCCAGTACTTC. The chain carries TRBV13 and TRBJ2-5; D may be TRBD1 (6 bases). CDR3 length equals 16 residues. Germline values: CDR1 PRHDT, CDR2 FYEKMQ (reference sequence). V was clipped by 5 bases and J by 4 bases, with 20 bases between them.

This chain links TRBV19 with TRBJ1-2, with a weak D call TRBD1 (5 bases). Trimming shortened V by 7 bases and J by 7 bases, and 19 bases separated the two germline ends. Germline assignment: CDR1 LNHDA and CDR2 SQIVND (reference sequence). The CDR3 is made up of 14 amino acids. The CDR3 coding sequence is TGTGCCAGTATCCACCGGGACGGGGGAACTGGCTACACCTTC. It codes for CASIHRDGGTGYTF.

This sequence joins TRBV7-9 and TRBJ2-2, with TRBD2 identical over 11 bases. The CDR3 sequence is 18 residues long. V lost 5 bases and J lost 7; bases outside the gene matches: 15. Germline CDR1 SEHNR, CDR2 FQNEAQ (reference sequence). The CDR3 DNA follows: TGTGCCAGCAGCCTTGGACTAGCGGGTTACGTTGTGGACGGGGAGCTGTTTTTT. Protein: CASSLGLAGYVVDGELFF.

The J gene is TRBJ1-2, the V gene TRBV28; D is possibly TRBD1 (6 bases). V lost 5 bases and J lost 7, with 11 bases in between. The CDR3 sequence is 12 residues long. CDR1 and CDR2 (germline): MDHEN, SYDVKM. CDR3 in amino acids: CASSATGFGYTF. DNA of the CDR3: TGTGCCAGCAGTGCAACAGGGTTTGGCTACACCTTC.

This chain connects TRBV9 to TRBJ2-7, with 12 bases fitting TRBD2. CDR1 SGDLS and CDR2 YYNGEE come from the germline V gene. This CDR3 is 15 amino acids long. V lost 1 base to trimming and J lost 2 bases; unmatched junction nucleotides: 1. Here the CDR3 reads CASSVLAGGPYEQYF. The CDR3 DNA is TGTGCCAGCAGCGTACTAGCGGGAGGGCCCTACGAGCAGTACTTC.

This chain links TRBV29-1 with TRBJ2-1; 8 bases line up with TRBD2. The CDR3 has 13 amino acids. Germline values: CDR1 SQVTM, CDR2 ANQGSEA. The V gene end was trimmed by 5 bases and the J gene end by 6 bases; junction bases not matched to a gene: 6. The CDR3 sequence is CSVTSGGRNEQFF. As DNA, the CDR3 is TGCAGCGTTACCAGCGGGGGTCGCAATGAGCAGTTCTTC.

The rearrangement uses TRBV6-1 and TRBJ2-7; 7 nucleotides line up with TRBD1. The CDR3 spans 14 residues. V shed 1 base, J shed 6 bases, and the junction held 6 bases outside the gene matches. The germline CDR1 and CDR2 sequences are MNHNS and SASEGT. CDR3 sequence (DNA): TGTGCCAGCAGTGAAGAAGGGACAGCAGGCGAGCAGTACTTC. Translated, it gives CASSEEGTAGEQYF.

This clone showed up just once. V gene TRBV11-2 combines with J gene TRBJ2-1, with 7 bases aligning to TRBD1. J lost 2 bases, V lost 6 bases, and 7 bases had no gene match. The germline V gene encodes CDR1 SGHAT and CDR2 FQNNGV. The CDR3 contains 15 residues. CDR3 sequence: CASSTSQGTYNEQFF. In DNA form, the CDR3 reads TGTGCCAGCAGTACTTCACAGGGGACCTACAATGAGCAGTTCTTC.